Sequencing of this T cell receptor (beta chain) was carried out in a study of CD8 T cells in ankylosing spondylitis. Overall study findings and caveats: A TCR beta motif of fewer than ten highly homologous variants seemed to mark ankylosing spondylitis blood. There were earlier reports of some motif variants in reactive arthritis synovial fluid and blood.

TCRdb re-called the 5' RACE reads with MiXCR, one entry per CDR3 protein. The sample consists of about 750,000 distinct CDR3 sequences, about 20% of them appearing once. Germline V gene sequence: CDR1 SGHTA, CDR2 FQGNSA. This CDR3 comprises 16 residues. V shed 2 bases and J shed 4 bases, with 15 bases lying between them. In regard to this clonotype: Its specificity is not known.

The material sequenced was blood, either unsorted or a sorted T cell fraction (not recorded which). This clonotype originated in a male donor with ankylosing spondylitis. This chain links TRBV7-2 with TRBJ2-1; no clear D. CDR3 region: CASSLWVAPPYNEQFF. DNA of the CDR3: TGTGCCAGCAGCTTATGGGTTGCGCCGCCTTACAATGAGCAGTTCTTC.